This T cell receptor beta chain was observed in a study of T cell responses to AZD1222 COVID-19 vaccine. The wider study: Second doses that came at about 4 or about 12 weeks were put together. Whole-study findings and limits: Repertoire sampling occurred only after the peak T cell response.

The germline CDR1 and CDR2 sequences are SGHRS and YFSETQ. This CDR3 comprises 21 residues. J gave up 2 bases and V 4 bases, and 21 bases lay outside the gene matches. TCRdb's copy holds only in-frame clones and misses some; the assay was immunoSEQ multiplex PCR. The data hold about 100,000 clones, with roughly 85% observed a single time. A word on this clone: What it binds is not known.

The source is an adult in good health. The chain uses TRBV5-1 and TRBJ1-1, with 12 bases fitting TRBD1. Sequencing used peripheral blood, obtained on day 0 of AZD1222 vaccination. The CDR3 DNA reads as TGCGCCAGCAGCCCAAGGCCGGGACAGGGGGCCAGTTGGGCCATAAACACTGAAGCTTTCTTT. Residues: CASSPRPGQGASWAINTEAFF.